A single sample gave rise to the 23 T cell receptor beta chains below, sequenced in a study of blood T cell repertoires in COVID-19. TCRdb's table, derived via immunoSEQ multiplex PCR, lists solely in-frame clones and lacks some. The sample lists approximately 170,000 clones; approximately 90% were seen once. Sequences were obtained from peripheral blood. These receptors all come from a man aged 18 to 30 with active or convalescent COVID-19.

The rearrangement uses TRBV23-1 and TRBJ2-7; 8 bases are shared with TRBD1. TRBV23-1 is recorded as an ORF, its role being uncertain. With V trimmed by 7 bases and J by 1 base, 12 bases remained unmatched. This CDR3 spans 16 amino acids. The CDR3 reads CASTNPQGATSYEQYF. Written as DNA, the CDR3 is TGCGCCAGCACTAACCCGCAGGGGGCTACGTCCTACGAGCAGTACTTC.

CDR3 in DNA: TGTGCCAGCAGCTTGGCGGGGTATAGCAATCAGCCCCAGCATTTT. As protein: CASSLAGYSNQPQHF. This chain joins TRBV5-6 and TRBJ1-5; D is undetermined. The CDR3 has 15 amino acids. Trimming left V 0 bases short and J 0 bases short, with 7 bases between. From germline, CDR1 is SGHDT and CDR2 YYEEEE.

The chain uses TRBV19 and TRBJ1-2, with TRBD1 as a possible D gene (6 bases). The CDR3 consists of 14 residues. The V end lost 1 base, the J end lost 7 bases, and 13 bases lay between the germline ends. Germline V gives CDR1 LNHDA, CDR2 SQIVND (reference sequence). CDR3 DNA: TGTGCCAGTAGTATAGGAGGGGGTAACGTTGGCTACACCTTC. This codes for CASSIGGGNVGYTF.

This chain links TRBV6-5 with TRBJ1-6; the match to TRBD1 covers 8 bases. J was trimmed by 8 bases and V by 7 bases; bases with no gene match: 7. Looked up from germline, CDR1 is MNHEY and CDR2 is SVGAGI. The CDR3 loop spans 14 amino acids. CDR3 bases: TGTGCCAGCATCCGACAGGGGACGGATTCACCCCTCCACTTT. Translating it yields CASIRQGTDSPLHF.

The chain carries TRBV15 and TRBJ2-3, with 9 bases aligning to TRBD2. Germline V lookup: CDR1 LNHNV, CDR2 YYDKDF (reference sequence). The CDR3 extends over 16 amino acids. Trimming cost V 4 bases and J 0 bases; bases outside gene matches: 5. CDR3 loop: CATSMGLAASTDTQYF. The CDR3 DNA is TGTGCCACCAGCATGGGACTAGCAGCTAGCACAGATACGCAGTATTTT.

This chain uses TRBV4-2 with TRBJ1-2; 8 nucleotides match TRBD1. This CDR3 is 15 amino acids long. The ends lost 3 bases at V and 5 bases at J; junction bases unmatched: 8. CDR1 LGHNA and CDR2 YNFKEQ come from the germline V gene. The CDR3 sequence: CASSHSQTGAYGYTF. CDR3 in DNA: TGTGCCAGCAGCCACTCCCAGACAGGGGCGTATGGCTACACCTTC.

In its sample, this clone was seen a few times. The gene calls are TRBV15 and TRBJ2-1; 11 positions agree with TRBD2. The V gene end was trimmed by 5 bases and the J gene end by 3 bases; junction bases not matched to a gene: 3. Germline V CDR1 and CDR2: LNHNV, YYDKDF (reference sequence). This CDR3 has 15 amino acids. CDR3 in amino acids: CATSGTSGGYNEQFF. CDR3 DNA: TGTGCCACCAGCGGTACTAGCGGGGGCTACAATGAGCAGTTCTTC.

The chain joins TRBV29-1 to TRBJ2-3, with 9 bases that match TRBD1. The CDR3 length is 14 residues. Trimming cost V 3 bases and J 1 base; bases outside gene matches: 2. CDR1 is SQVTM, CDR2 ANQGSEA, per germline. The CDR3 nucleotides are TGCAGCGTTGACGGGGACAGGGGCACAGATACGCAGTATTTT. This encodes CSVDGDRGTDTQYF.

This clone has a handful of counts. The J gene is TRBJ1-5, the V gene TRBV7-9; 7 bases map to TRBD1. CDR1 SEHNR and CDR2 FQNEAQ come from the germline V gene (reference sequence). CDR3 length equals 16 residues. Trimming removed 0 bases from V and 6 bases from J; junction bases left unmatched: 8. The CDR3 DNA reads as TGTGCCAGCAGCTTAGCTTCGGCAGGGGGAAGTCAGCCCCAGCATTTT. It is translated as CASSLASAGGSQPQHF.

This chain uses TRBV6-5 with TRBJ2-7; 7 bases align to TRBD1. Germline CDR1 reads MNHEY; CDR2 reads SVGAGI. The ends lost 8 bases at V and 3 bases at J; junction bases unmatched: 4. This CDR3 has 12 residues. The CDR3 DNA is TGTGCCAGCCGGACAGGACGCTACGAGCAGTACTTC. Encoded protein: CASRTGRYEQYF.

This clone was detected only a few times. The chain's CDR3 is CASSLKGTYYGYTF. As DNA, the CDR3 is TGTGCCAGCAGTTTAAAGGGGACATACTATGGCTACACCTTC. The chain carries TRBV27 and TRBJ1-2; D might be TRBD1 (6 bases). The CDR3 is 14 residues long. With 2 bases removed from V and 3 bases from J, the gap between germline ends came to 10 bases. Germline CDR1 reads MNHEY; CDR2 reads SMNVEV (reference sequence).

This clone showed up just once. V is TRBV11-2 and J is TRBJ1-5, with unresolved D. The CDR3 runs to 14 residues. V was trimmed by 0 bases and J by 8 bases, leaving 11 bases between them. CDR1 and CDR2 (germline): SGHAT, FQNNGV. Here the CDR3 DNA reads TGTGCCAGCAGCTTAGACTACGGGAGGGAGCCCCAGCATTTT. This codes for CASSLDYGREPQHF. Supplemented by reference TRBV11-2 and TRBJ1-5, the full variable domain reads EAGVAQSPRYKIIEKRQSVAFWCNPISGHATLYWYQQILGQGPKLLIQFQNNGVVDDSQLPKDRFSAERLKGVDSTLKIQPAKLEDSAVYLCASSLDYGREPQHFGDGTRLSIL.

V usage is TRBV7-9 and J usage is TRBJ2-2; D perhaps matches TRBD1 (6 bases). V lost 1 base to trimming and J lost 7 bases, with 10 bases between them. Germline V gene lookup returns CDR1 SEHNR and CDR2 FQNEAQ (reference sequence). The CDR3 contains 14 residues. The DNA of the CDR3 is TGTGCCAGCAGCTTAGAAACAGGGAGCGGGGAGCTGTTTTTT. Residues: CASSLETGSGELFF.

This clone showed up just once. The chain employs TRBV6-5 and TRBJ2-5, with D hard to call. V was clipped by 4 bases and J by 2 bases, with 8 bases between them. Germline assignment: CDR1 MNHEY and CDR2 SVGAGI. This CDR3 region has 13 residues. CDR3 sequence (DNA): TGTGCCAGCAGTTTGCAGGTACAAGAGACCCAGTACTTC. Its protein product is CASSLQVQETQYF.

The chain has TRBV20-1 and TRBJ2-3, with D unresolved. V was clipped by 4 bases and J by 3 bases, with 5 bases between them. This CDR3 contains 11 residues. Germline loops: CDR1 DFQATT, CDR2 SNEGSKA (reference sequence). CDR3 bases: TGCAGTGCTACTCTGACAGATACGCAGTATTTT. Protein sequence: CSATLTDTQYF.

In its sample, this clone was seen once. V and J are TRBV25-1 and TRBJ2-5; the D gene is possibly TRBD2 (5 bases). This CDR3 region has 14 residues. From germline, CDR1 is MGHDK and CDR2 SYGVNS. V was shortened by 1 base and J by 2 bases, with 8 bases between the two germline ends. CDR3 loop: CASSEFGEQETQYF. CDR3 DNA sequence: TGTGCCAGCAGTGAATTCGGGGAGCAAGAGACCCAGTACTTC.

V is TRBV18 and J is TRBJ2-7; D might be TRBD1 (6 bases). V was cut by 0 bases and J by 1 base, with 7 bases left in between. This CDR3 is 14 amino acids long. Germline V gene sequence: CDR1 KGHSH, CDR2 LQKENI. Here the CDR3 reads CASSPPTGSYEQYF. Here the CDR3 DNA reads TGTGCCAGCTCACCACCTACAGGGTCCTACGAGCAGTACTTC.

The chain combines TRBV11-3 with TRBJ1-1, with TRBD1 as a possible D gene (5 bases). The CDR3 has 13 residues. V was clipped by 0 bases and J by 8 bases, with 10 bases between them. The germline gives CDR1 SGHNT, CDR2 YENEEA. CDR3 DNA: TGTGCCAGCAGCTTAGAGCAGGGTTCCGAAGCTTTCTTT. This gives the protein CASSLEQGSEAFF.

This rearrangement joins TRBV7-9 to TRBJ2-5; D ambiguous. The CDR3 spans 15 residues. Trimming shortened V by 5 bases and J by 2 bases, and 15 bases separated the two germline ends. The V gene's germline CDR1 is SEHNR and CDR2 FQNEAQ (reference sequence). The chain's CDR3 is CASSPTLGGQETQYF. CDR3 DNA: TGTGCCAGCAGCCCCACCTTAGGCGGACAAGAGACCCAGTACTTC. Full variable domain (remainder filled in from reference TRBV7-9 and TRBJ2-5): DTGVSQNPRHKITKRGQNVTFRCDPISEHNRLYWYRQTLGQGPEFLTYFQNEAQLEKSRLLSDRFSAERPKGSFSTLEIQRTEQGDSAMYLCASSPTLGGQETQYFGPGTRLLVL.

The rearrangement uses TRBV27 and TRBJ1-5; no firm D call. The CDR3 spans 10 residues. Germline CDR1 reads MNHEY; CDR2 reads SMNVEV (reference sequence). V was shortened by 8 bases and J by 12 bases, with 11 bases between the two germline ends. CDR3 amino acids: CASGWANQHF. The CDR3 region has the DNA TGTGCCAGCGGCTGGGCAAACCAGCATTTT.

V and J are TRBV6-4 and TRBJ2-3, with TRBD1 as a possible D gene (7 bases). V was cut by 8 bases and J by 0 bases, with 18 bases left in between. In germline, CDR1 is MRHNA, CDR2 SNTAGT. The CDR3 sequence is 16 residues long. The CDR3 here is CASATNRGGSTDTQYF. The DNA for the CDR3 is TGTGCCAGCGCTACAAACAGGGGAGGTAGCACAGATACGCAGTATTTT.

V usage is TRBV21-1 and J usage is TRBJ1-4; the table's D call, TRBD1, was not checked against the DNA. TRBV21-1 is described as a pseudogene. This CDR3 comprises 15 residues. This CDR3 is CASIAKGILNEKLFF. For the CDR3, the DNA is TGTGCCAGCATCGCCAAGGGGATCCTTAATGAAAAACTGTTTTTT.

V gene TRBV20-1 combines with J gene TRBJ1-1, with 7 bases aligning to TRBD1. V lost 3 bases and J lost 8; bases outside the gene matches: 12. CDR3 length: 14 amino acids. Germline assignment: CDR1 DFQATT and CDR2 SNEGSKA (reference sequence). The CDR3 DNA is TGCAGTGCTAGTCTCCGGGGGCAGGGGGTCGAAGCTTTCTTT. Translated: CSASLRGQGVEAFF.